This entry lists 9 T cell receptor beta chains sequenced from one sample in a study of monozygotic twins with inflammatory bowel disease. TCRdb reworked the 5' RACE reads into one entry per CDR3 protein, no DNA. The sample is made up of approximately 330,000 distinct CDR3 sequences, and the top ten hold approximately 2% of it. The sequenced sample was blood. The receptor source for this set is a human donor with ulcerative colitis or Crohn's disease, or a healthy co-twin of an affected twin (not recorded which).

J is TRBJ2-7 and V is TRBV5-1; TCRdb lists TRBD2, though no DNA is available to test this call. CDR1 and CDR2 (germline): SGHRS, YFSETQ. CDR3 length: 16 amino acids. CDR3 sequence reads: CASSLVASGSYYEQYF.

The chain combines TRBV20-1 with TRBJ1-2. In germline, CDR1 is DFQATT, CDR2 SNEGSKA (reference sequence). The CDR3 extends over 13 amino acids. This chain's CDR3 is CSARTSRNYGYTF.

The J gene is TRBJ2-7, the V gene TRBV5-4; without DNA, the TCRdb call of TRBD2 cannot be checked. The CDR3 has 16 residues. The germline gives CDR1 SGHNT, CDR2 YYREEE (reference sequence). The CDR3: CASSGKTGHSAYEQYF.

This chain joins TRBV5-1 and TRBJ2-3; checking the TCRdb D call of TRBD1 is not possible without DNA. Per the germline V gene, CDR1 is SGHRS and CDR2 is YFSETQ. There are 16 residues in the CDR3. The CDR3 loop reads CASSLKGGVSTDTQYF.

CDR3 residues: CATASQDGTYEQYF. The chain employs TRBV10-3 and TRBJ2-7; TCRdb lists TRBD1, though no DNA is available to test this call. The CDR3 is 14 residues long. The germline CDR1 and CDR2 sequences are ENHRY and SYGVKD.

This sequence joins TRBV28 and TRBJ2-6. This CDR3 has 15 amino acids. CDR1 and CDR2 from the germline V gene are MDHEN and SYDVKM. CDR3 residues: CASSESRSGANVLTF.

J is TRBJ2-7 and V is TRBV11-2; the TCRdb call, TRBD2, lacks DNA for checking. CDR1 and CDR2 from the germline V gene are SGHAT and FQNNGV. This CDR3 is 15 amino acids long. CDR3 amino acids: CASSLSGGDRYEQYF.

The chain couples TRBV11-2 to TRBJ2-5; TCRdb lists TRBD2, though no DNA is available to test this call. Germline V gives CDR1 SGHAT, CDR2 FQNNGV. CDR3 size: 16 residues. CDR3: CASSPRLAGGQETQYF.

The rearrangement links TRBV7-2 to TRBJ2-3; the D gene TCRdb calls, TRBD2, cannot be checked with no DNA. Germline V gene lookup returns CDR1 SGHTA and CDR2 FQGNSA. The CDR3 has 16 residues. CDR3 sequence: CASSSQTSGSSDTQYF.